This record covers a single T cell receptor (beta chain). Possible read error: a much larger clone is one base away. Per the germline V gene, CDR1 is MGHRA and CDR2 is YSYEKL. The CDR3 has 14 amino acids. This specimen comes from a study of human T cells and chemical hapten exposure. Study-wide background: Donors were sensitized with 2% DPC on the upper inner arm.

TCRdb analysed the RACE reads with MiXCR anew, one entry per CDR3 protein. In the table there are approximately 95,000 distinct CDR3 sequences, approximately 10% of which are singletons. Time point indicated: patch test 2, 6 weeks after DPC sensitization. Treatment specified: therapeutic diphenylcyclopropenone sensitization with weekly scalp DPC. Specimen: whole blood, collected in connection with sensitization to the hapten diphenylcyclopropenone (DPC). The V gene is TRBV4-1, the J gene TRBJ1-1; a weak D match, TRBD1 (6 bases). The TCR comes from a woman aged 40-49 years with alopecia areata. Some clones in this sample may be carry-over from other donors' samples. CDR3 region: CASGHLGQNTEAFF. The CDR3 DNA follows: TGCGCCAGCGGCCATTTGGGACAGAACACTGAAGCTTTCTTT.